The present T cell receptor (beta chain) was sequenced within a study of shared clonotypes between healthy human individuals. The study's findings and limits: An expected dependence of interdonor clonotype sharing on sequencing depth was noted.

For this clone: As yet, its antigen is unknown.

The CDR3 sequence is 14 residues long. Germline assignment: CDR1 MNHEY and CDR2 SVGAGI. Trimming took 5 bases from V and 0 from J, leaving 5 bases between them. Template for every sorted-subset replicate PCR totaled around 200 ng DNA, some 30,000 T cell genomes. Libraries were prepared by immunoSEQ multiplex PCR; TCRdb keeps only in-frame clonotypes and omits some of them. Among fewer than 1.8 million clones, approximately 98.5% were seen once, and the ten largest hold 0.36%. The material sequenced was naive CD4+ T cells sorted from blood. The sample's subset: CD45RA+ positively selected. The rearrangement links TRBV6-5 to TRBJ2-6; no definite D call. The sequence was obtained from a man aged 25 to 40 in good health. CDR3 DNA sequence: TGTGCCAGCAGTGAGCTCTCTGGGGCCAACGTCCTGACTTTC. Protein sequence: CASSELSGANVLTF.